This T cell receptor beta chain originates from a study of control samples from healthy donors and cancer patients. Profiling relied on immunoSEQ multiplex PCR, and the TCRdb table lists in-frame clones only, not all of them. The sample lists roughly 120,000 clones, about nine tenths occurring once. The length of the CDR3 is 14 residues. Trimming stripped 3 bases from V and 5 bases from J, with 17 bases between. Per the germline V gene, CDR1 is GTSNPN and CDR2 is SVGIG (reference sequence). The V call is TRBV30, the J call TRBJ2-7; perhaps TRBD1 as D (6 bases). Input material: blood. This TCR was sampled from a woman younger than 35 in good health. The CDR3 DNA reads TGTGCCTGGAGCCTCCAGGGGTTCTACCACGAGCAGTACTTC. It yields the protein CAWSLQGFYHEQYF.